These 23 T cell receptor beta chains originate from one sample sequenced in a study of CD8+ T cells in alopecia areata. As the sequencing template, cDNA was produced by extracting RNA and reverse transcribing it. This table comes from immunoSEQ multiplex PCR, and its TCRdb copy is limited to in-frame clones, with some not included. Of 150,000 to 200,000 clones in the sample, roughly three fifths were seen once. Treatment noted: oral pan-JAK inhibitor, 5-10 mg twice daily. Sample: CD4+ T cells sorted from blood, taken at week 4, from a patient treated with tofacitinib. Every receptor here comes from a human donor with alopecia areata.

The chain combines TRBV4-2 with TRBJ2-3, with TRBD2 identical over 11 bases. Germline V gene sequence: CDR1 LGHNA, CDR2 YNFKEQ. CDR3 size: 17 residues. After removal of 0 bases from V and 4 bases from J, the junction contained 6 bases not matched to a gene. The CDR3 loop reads CASSQDLAGGPADTQYF. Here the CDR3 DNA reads TGTGCCAGCAGCCAAGATCTAGCGGGGGGACCCGCAGATACGCAGTATTTT.

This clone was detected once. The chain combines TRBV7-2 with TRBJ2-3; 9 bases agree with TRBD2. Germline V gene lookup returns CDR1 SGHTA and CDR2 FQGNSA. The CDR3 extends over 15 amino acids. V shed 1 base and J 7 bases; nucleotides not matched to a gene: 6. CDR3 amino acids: CASSLVAGGPNTQYF. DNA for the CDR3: TGTGCCAGCAGCTTAGTGGCGGGGGGGCCCAATACGCAGTATTTT. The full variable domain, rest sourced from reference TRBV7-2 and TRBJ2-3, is GAGVSQSPSNKVTEKGKDVELRCDPISGHTALYWYRQSLGQGLEFLIYFQGNSAPDKSGLPSDRFSAERTGGSVSTLTIQRTQQEDSAVYLCASSLVAGGPNTQYFGPGTRLTVL.

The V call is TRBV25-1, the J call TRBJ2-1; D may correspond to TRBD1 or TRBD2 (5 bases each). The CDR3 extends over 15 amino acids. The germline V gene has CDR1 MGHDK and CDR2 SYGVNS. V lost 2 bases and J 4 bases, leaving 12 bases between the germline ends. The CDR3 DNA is TGTGCCAGCAGTGAAGGCGCAGGGAGATACAATGAGCAGTTCTTC. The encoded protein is CASSEGAGRYNEQFF.

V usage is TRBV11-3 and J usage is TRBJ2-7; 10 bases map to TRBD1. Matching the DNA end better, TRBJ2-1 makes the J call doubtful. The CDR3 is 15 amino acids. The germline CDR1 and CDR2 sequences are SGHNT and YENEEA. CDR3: CASSHRTGGYNEQFF. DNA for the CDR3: TGTGCCAGCAGCCATCGGACAGGGGGGTACAATGAGCAGTTCTTC.

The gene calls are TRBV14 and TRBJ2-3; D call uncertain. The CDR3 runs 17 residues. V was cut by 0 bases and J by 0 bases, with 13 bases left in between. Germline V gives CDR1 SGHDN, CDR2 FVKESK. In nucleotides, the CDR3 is TGTGCCAGCAGCCAAGATAAGGGAATTCCGAGCACAGATACGCAGTATTTT. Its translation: CASSQDKGIPSTDTQYF.

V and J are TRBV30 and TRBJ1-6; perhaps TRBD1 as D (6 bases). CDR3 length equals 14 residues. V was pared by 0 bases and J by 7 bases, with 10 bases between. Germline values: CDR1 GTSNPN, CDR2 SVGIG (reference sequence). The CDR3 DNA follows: TGTGCCTGGAGTGTAAGCCAGGGGAATTCACCCCTCCACTTT. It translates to CAWSVSQGNSPLHF.

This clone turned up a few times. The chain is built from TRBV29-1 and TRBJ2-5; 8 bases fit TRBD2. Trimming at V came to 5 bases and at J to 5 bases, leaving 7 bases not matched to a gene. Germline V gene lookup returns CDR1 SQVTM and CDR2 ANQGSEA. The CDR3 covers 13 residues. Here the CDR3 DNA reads TGCAGCGTTCCCTGGAGCGGGGGCGAGACCCAGTACTTC. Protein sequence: CSVPWSGGETQYF.

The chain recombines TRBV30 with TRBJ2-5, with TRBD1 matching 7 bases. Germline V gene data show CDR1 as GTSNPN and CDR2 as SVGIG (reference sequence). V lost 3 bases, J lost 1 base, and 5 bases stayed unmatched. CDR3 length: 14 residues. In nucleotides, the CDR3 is TGTGCCTGGAGAGAACAGGGGTTCCAAGAGACCCAGTACTTC. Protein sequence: CAWREQGFQETQYF. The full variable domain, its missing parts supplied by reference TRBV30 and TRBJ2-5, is SQTIHQWPATLVQPVGSPLSLECTVEGTSNPNLYWYRQAAGRGLQLLFYSVGIGQISSEVPQNLSASRPQDRQFILSSKKLLLSDSGFYLCAWREQGFQETQYFGPGTRLLVL.

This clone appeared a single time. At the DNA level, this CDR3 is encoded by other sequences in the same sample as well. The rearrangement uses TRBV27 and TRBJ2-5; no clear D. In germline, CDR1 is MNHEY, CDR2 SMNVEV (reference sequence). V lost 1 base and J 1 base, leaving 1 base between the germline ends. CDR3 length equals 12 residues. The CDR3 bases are TGTGCCAGCAGTTTATTCCAAGAGACCCAGTACTTC. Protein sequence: CASSLFQETQYF.

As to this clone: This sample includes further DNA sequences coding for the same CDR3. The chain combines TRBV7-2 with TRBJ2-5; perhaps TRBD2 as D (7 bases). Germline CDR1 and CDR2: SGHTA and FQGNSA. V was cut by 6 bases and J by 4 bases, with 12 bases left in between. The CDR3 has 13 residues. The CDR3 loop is CASRGGPGETQYF. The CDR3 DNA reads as TGTGCCAGCAGGGGGGGGCCAGGAGAGACCCAGTACTTC.

CDR3 sequence reads: CSVDMAGGFSEAFF. DNA of the CDR3: TGCAGCGTTGACATGGCAGGGGGATTTTCTGAAGCTTTCTTT. J is TRBJ1-1 and V is TRBV29-1, with 7 positions matching TRBD1. V lost 3 bases, J lost 6 bases, and 10 bases stayed unmatched. Germline values: CDR1 SQVTM, CDR2 ANQGSEA. This CDR3 contains 14 residues.

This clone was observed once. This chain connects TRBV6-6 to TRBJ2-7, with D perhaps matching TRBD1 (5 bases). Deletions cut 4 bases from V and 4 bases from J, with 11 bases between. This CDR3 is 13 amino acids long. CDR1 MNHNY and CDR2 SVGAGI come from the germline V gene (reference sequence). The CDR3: CASSSFRDYEQYF. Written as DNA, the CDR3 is TGTGCCAGCAGTTCCTTCAGGGATTACGAGCAGTACTTC.

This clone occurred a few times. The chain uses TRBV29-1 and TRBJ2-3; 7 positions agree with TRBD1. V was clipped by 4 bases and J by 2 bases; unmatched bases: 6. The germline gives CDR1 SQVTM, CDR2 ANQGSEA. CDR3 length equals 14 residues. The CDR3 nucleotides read TGCAGCGTTGCGGGACAGACTTCCACAGATACGCAGTATTTT. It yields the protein CSVAGQTSTDTQYF.

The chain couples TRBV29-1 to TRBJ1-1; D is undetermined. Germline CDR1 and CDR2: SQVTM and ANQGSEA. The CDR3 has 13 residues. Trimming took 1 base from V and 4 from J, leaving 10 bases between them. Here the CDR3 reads CSVEGILGTEAFF. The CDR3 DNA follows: TGCAGCGTTGAAGGTATCTTGGGCACTGAAGCTTTCTTT.

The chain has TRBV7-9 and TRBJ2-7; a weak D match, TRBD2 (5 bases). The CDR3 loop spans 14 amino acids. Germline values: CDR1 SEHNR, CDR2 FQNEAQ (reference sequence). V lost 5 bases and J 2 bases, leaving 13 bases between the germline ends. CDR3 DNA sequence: TGTGCCAGCAGCCCGCCCGGGGTGACCTACGAGCAGTACTTC. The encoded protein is CASSPPGVTYEQYF.

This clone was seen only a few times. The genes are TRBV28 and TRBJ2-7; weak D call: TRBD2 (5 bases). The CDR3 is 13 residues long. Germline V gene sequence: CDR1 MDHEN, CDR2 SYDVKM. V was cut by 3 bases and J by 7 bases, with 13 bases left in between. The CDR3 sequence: CASSLMSRREQYF. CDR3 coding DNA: TGTGCCAGCAGTTTGATGAGTAGGAGGGAGCAGTACTTC.

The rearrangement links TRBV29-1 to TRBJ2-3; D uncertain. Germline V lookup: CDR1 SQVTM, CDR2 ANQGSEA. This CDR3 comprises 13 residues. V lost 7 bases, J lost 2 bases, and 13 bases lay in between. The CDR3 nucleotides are TGCAGCGCCTATAGGGCCTTCACAGATACGCAGTATTTT. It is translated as CSAYRAFTDTQYF.

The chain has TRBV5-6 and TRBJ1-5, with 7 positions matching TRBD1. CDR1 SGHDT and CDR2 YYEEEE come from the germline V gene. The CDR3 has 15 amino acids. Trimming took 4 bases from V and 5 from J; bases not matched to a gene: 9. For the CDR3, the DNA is TGTGCCAGCAGCCATCGGGTTGGGACAGATCAGCCCCAGCATTTT. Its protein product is CASSHRVGTDQPQHF.

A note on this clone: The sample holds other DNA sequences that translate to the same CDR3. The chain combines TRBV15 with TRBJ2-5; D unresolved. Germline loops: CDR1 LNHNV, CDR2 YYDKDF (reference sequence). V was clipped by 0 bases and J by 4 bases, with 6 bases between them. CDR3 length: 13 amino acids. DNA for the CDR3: TGTGCCACCAGCAGAGATCGCGGAGAGACCCAGTACTTC. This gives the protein CATSRDRGETQYF. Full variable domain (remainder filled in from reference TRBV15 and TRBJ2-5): DAMVIQNPRYQVTQFGKPVTLSCSQTLNHNVMYWYQQKSSQAPKLLFHYYDKDFNNEADTPDNFQSRRPNTSFCFLDIRSPGLGDTAMYLCATSRDRGETQYFGPGTRLLVL.

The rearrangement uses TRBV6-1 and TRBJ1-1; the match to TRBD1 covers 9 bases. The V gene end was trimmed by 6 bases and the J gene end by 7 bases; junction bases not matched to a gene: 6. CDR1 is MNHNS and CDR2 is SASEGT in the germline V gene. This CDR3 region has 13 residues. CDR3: CASSRQGGSEAFF. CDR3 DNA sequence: TGTGCCAGCAGCCGACAGGGGGGAAGTGAAGCTTTCTTT.

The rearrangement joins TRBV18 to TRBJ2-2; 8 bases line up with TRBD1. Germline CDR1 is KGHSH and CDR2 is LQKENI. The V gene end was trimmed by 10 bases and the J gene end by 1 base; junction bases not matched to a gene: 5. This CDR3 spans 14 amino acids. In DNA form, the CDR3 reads TGTGCCATCAAGGGACAGGTGAACACCGGGGAGCTGTTTTTT. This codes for CAIKGQVNTGELFF.

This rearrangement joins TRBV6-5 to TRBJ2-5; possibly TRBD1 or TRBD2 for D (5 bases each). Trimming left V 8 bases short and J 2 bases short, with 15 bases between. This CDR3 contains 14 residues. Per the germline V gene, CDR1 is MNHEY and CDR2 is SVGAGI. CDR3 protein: CASWGWARQETQYF. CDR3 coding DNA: TGTGCCAGCTGGGGGTGGGCCCGACAAGAGACCCAGTACTTC.

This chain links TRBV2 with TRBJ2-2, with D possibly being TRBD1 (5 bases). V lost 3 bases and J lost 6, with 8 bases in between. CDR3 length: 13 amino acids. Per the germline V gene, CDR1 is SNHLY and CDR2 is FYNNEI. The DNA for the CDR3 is TGTGCCAGCAGTGAGGACAAGTCCGGGGAGCTGTTTTTT. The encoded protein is CASSEDKSGELFF.